This is a list of T cell receptor delta chains from one sample in a study of Vδ1+ human thymocytes. TCRdb re-processed the multiplex PCR reads using CATT. The table records about 75,000 delta-chain clones, approximately 30% of them present only once. Sequencing was carried out using Vdelta1+ gamma-delta thymocytes from the thymus. The receptors derive from a boy under two years old who had congenital heart surgery. Both conserved end residues are part of each CDR3. The D gene is left open where the match is weak. The listing skips clone size in some rows; elsewhere it reads once, few, many or a size class.

j_gene	d_gene	abundance	v_gene	CDR3aa	CDR3nt
TRDJ1	TRDD3	-	TRDV1	CALGEGFSLTGGPYTDKLIF	TGTGCTCTTGGGGAAGGTTTTTCTCTTACTGGGGGACCATACACCGATAAACTCATCTTT
TRDJ1	TRDD3	-	TRDV1	CALGLRLFLPEGSYWGTAMTTDKLIF	TGTGCTCTTGGGCTCCGATTATTCCTACCTGAGGGGAGTTACTGGGGGACCGCAATGACGACCGATAAACTCATCTTT
TRDJ1	-	-	TRDV1	CALGECWTDKLIF	TGTGCTCTTGGGGAATGTTGGACCGATAAACTCATCTTT
TRDJ1	TRDD3	-	TRDV1	CALGDTNSPRVYWGQHTDKLIF	TGTGCTCTTGGGGATACAAATTCCCCCCGGGTGTACTGGGGGCAACACACCGATAAACTCATCTTT
TRDJ1	TRDD2	-	TRDV1	CALGEGPAFLRLFTDKLIF	TGTGCTCTTGGGGAGGGACCAGCCTTCCTACGCCTTTTCACCGATAAACTCATCTTT
TRDJ1	-	-	TRDV1	CALGDTYGLPTLGIRELIF	TGTGCTCTTGGGGATACCTATGGTCTTCCTACTCTGGGGATACGAGAACTCATCTTT
TRDJ1	TRDD3	few	TRDV1	CALGEPPPGGWGISYTDKLIF	TGTGCTCTTGGGGAACCTCCCCCCGGGGGCTGGGGGATATCGTACACCGATAAACTCATCTTT
TRDJ1	TRDD3	-	TRDV1	CALGVGGYSTYTDKLIF	TGTGCTCTTGGTGTGGGGGGATACTCCACGTACACCGATAAACTCATCTTT
TRDJ1	TRDD3	-	TRDV1	CALGDPVGPTVLGDPVPLIF	TGTGCTCTTGGGGACCCGGTGGGGCCTACGGTACTGGGGGATCCAGTACCACTCATCTTT
TRDJ1	TRDD3	once	TRDV2	CACKGDTSTDKPIF	TGTGCCTGTAAAGGGGATACGTCGACCGATAAACCCATCTTT
TRDJ1	-	-	TRDV1	CALGEWFNANKLIF	TGTGCCCTTGGGGAATGGTTTAACGCAAATAAACTCATCTTT
TRDJ1	-	few	TRDV1	CALGESDGDCSGPDKLIF	TGTGCTCTTGGGGAATCGGATGGGGATTGTTCGGGTCCCGATAAACTCATCTTT
TRDJ1	-	few	TRDV1	CALGERGGILAQYTDKLIF	TGTGCTCTTGGGGAACGGGGGGGCATCCTGGCTCAGTACACCGATAAACTCATCTTT
TRDJ1	-	few	TRDV1	CALGEGLLPTYTDKLIF	TGTGCTCTTGGGGAAGGTCTCTTACCCACGTACACCGATAAACTCATCTTT
TRDJ1	TRDD3	-	TRDV1	CALGDQPSLFYWGIDSRKLIF	TGTGCTCTTGGGGACCAACCTTCCCTATTTTACTGGGGGATAGATTCGCGTAAACTCATCTTT
TRDJ1	-	-	TRDV1	CALGEAFIWGYTDKLIF	TGTGCTCTTGGGGAAGCCTTCATATGGGGATACACCGATAAACTCATCTTT
TRDJ1	TRDD3	-	TRDV1	CALGGPYVLGDTTDKLIF	TGTGCTCTTGGGGGACCTTACGTACTGGGGGATACAACCGATAAACTCATCTTT
TRDJ1	-	-	TRDV1	CALGELVQGRRPNADKLIF	TGTGCTCTTGGGGAACTCGTTCAAGGTCGTCGCCCGAACGCCGATAAACTCATCTTT
TRDJ1	TRDD3	-	TRDV1	CALGEPTLRGGGYRTDKLIF	TGTGCTCTTGGGGAACCAACTTTACGGGGTGGGGGATACAGGACCGATAAACTCATCTTT
TRDJ1	-	-	TRDV1	CALGEFDQGEGGYTDKLIF	TGTGCTCTTGGGGAATTTGATCAGGGGGAAGGAGGGTACACCGATAAACTCATCTTT
TRDJ1	-	-	TRDV1	CAPRPSRGKYTDKLIF	TGTGCTCCTCGGCCTTCCCGGGGGAAGTACACCGATAAACTCATCTTT
TRDJ1	TRDD3	-	TRDV1	CALGESPPCRGDMNRGTDKLIF	TGTGCTCTTGGGGAAAGCCCCCCCTGCCGGGGGGATATGAACAGAGGCACCGATAAACTCATCTTT
TRDJ1	-	few	TRDV1	CALGEKEPTLFLKLIF	TGTGCTCTTGGGGAAAAGGAACCTACACTTTTCCTAAAACTCATCTTT
TRDJ1	-	few	TRDV1	CALGELILHYLPYTDKLIF	TGTGCTCTTGGGGAACTTATACTGCATTACCTCCCGTACACCGATAAACTCATCTTT
TRDJ1	TRDD3	-	TRDV1	CALRRGGYGTDKLIF	TGTGCTCTTAGAAGGGGGGGATACGGGACCGATAAACTCATCTTT
TRDJ1	TRDD3	-	TRDV2	CACDTESQRWGIGWRADKLIF	TGTGCCTGTGACACCGAATCACAGCGGTGGGGGATCGGGTGGCGCGCCGATAAACTCATCTTT
TRDJ1	TRDD3	-	TRDV1	CALGEPGVRANTQAGGSPYTDKLIF	TGTGCTCTTGGGGAACCTGGTGTCCGGGCCAATACCCAGGCTGGGGGATCCCCCTACACCGATAAACTCATCTTT
TRDJ1	-	-	TRDV1	CALGPKLLRSRTDKLIF	TGTGCTCTTGGACCTAAACTTCTTCGATCGAGAACCGATAAACTCATCTTT
TRDJ1	TRDD3	-	TRDV1	CALGELPRLPYWGIRSDTDKLIF	TGTGCTCTTGGGGAACTTCCTCGCCTCCCATACTGGGGGATACGGTCGGACACCGATAAACTCATCTTT
TRDJ1	TRDD3	-	TRDV1	CALGEVKRAWGTLPYTDKLIF	TGTGCTCTTGGGGAGGTCAAACGGGCCTGGGGGACCCTTCCGTACACCGATAAACTCATCTTT
TRDJ1	-	-	TRDV1	CALGELWWGRRADKLIF	TGTGCTCTTGGGGAACTGTGGTGGGGCCGAAGGGCCGATAAACTCATCTTT
TRDJ1	-	many	TRDV2	CACDLLPTVLGALKLIF	TGTGCCTGTGACCTCCTTCCTACCGTACTGGGGGCCCTTAAACTCATCTTT
TRDJ1	TRDD3	-	TRDV1	CALGARTWGIRPPYTDKLIF	TGTGCTCTTGGGGCTCGAACGTGGGGGATACGCCCGCCGTACACCGATAAACTCATCTTT
TRDJ1	TRDD3	-	TRDV1	CALGPHKCLLGGYATFTDKLIF	TGTGCTCTTGGGCCACATAAGTGTCTTCTTGGGGGATACGCAACCTTTACCGATAAACTCATCTTT
TRDJ3	TRDD3	-	TRDV2	CACATGLGLLGDTRGTRQMFF	TGTGCCTGTGCCACCGGATTAGGCCTACTGGGGGATACAAGGGGCACCCGACAGATGTTTTTC
TRDJ1	TRDD3	-	TRDV2	CACSTRWGRRRLIF	TGTGCCTGTTCGACCCGATGGGGGAGACGGAGGCTCATCTTT
TRDJ1	TRDD3	-	TRDV1	CALGACRGSSTGGYRTDKLIF	TGTGCTCTTGGGGCTTGTAGGGGCTCGAGTACTGGGGGATACCGAACCGATAAACTCATCTTT
TRDJ1	TRDD3	many	TRDV2	CACDVDWGADTDKLIF	TGTGCCTGTGACGTCGACTGGGGGGCAGACACCGATAAACTCATCTTT
TRDJ1	TRDD3	-	TRDV2	CACDTVLGDPWWGYTGKLIF	TGTGCCTGTGACACCGTACTGGGGGATCCGTGGTGGGGTTACACCGGTAAACTCATCTTT
TRDJ1	TRDD3	few	TRDV1	CALGCCKLTLLGDMRPATYTDKLIF	TGTGCTCTTGGTTGCTGTAAACTAACTTTACTGGGGGATATGCGCCCTGCGACGTACACCGATAAACTCATCTTT
TRDJ1	-	few	TRDV1	CALGVPAREVKLIF	TGTGCTCTTGGGGTCCCTGCCCGGGAGGTTAAACTCATCTTT
TRDJ1	-	few	TRDV1	CALGVPSSGRYTDKLIF	TGTGCTCTTGGGGTTCCTTCATCGGGGAGGTACACCGATAAACTCATCTTT
TRDJ1	-	-	TRDV2	CACDTAVYGFSKVDTDHYTDKLIF	TGTGCCTGTGACACCGCAGTATACGGTTTTTCTAAAGTCGATACTGACCATTACACCGATAAACTCATCTTT
TRDJ1	TRDD3	-	TRDV1	CALGELSTGTGGLRYTDKLIF	TGTGCTCTTGGGGAACTGTCAACGGGGACTGGGGGTCTCCGTTACACCGATAAACTCATCTTT
TRDJ2	TRDD3	few	TRDV1	CALTTEPSRSNWGIRGVTAQLFF	TGTGCTCTTACAACTGAACCTTCCCGGTCTAACTGGGGGATACGCGGGGTGACAGCACAACTCTTCTTT
TRDJ1	TRDD3	few	TRDV1	CALGAPPYPGTGGYTYTDKLIF	TGTGCTCTTGGGGCCCCCCCCTACCCCGGTACTGGGGGATACACATACACCGATAAACTCATCTTT